The entry that follows covers one T cell receptor beta chain sequence. The antigen it binds to is not known. These data are taken from a study of monozygotic twins with inflammatory bowel disease (dated by TCRdb to the late 2010s). For the study in its entirety: A total of some 30 monozygotic twin pairs were included in the full study, comprising nine German pairs (four IBD-concordant, five IBD-discordant) and 19 IBD-discordant Danish pairs. Disease-associated traits were sought mainly through comparisons between IBD patients and their genetically identical healthy co-twins within discordant pairs. Each individual had, on average, about 151 000 unique TCRalpha sequences and 181 000 unique TCRbeta sequences available for analysis.

Library preparation used 5' RACE. Preparation of each TCR library used about 3,200 ng of total RNA. For each sample, cDNA was synthesized in eight separate reactions using SMARTScribe reverse transcriptase. During cDNA synthesis, template switching introduced unique molecular identifiers that contained a 6-nucleotide sample barcode. TCRalpha and TCRbeta cDNA was amplified in two nested PCRs of roughly 16 and 10 cycles, and bead purification was carried out after each PCR. Before amplification, the cDNA was treated with uracil DNA-glycosylase and purified using the QIAquick PCR purification kit. The second PCR added Illumina TruSeq-compatible adapters along with sample-specific barcodes. TapeStation and Qubit were used to check library quality and concentration, and 5 to 6.5 ng of each library went into the pool. Sequencing of pooled libraries was carried out on an Illumina HiSeq2500 single-index Rapid Run using 2 x 100 bp reads and custom sequencing primers. In the original analysis: MiGEC version 1.2.6 was used for UMI-based consensus assembly to correct PCR and sequencing errors. MiXCR version 2.1.1 handled V(D)J alignment, clonotype assembly and CDR3 extraction. To normalise gene usage, clonotype sharing and MAIT/NKT TCR abundance, the top 1000, 10 000 and 20 000 clonotypes in each sample were analysed. After downsampling to 27 000 UMIs, diversity was calculated as the inverse Simpson index using the vegan R package. Statistical testing used paired Mann-Whitney U tests on the discordant twin pairs and applied Benjamini-Hochberg correction for multiple testing. The reads went through TCRdb reprocessing, and each CDR3 protein sequence gets one entry with no DNA. These V and J calls originate from TCRdb's pipeline instead of the authors' own analysis. The data table for this sample lists some 200,000 distinct CDR3 sequences. The ten largest clones take up 1.6% of the sample.

From each donor, an approximately 2.3 ml peripheral blood sample was collected into PAXgene tubes and kept at -80 degrees C. Without any T cell sorting, total RNA was extracted from whole blood using the PAXgene blood miRNA kit on an automated QIAcube. Peripheral blood from monozygotic twin pairs, either concordant or discordant for inflammatory bowel disease, underwent deep TCRalpha and TCRbeta repertoire profiling that used unique molecular barcoding. For every twin pair, smoking habits were documented, and each individual was categorised as a current, former or never smoker. Inclusive of the bounding cysteine and phenylalanine, the CDR3 is 13 residues long. The coding DNA is unavailable. CDR1 and CDR2 are read off the germline V gene as LGHNA and YNFKEQ. Overall study results and their limits: IBD patients had lower TCRbeta repertoire diversity, measured by the inverse Simpson index, than their healthy co-twins. Concordant and discordant twins showed no difference in repertoire similarity, possibly because of limited statistical power. Because patients were on differing immunosuppressive treatments, the repertoires may have picked up extra background noise and inter-individual variability. Distinction between different T cell subtypes could not be achieved in the analysis. Compared with healthy twins, IBD patients had fewer clonotypes in common with other individuals, a difference most pronounced in patients showing signs of disease activity. No single strong signal or clonotype linked to IBD turned up in the results, so the idea that one exists was not supported.

The sequence links TRBV4-2 to TRBJ1-1; the D call from TCRdb, TRBD1, cannot be confirmed without DNA. The source of this sequence is a human donor with ulcerative colitis or Crohn's disease, or a healthy co-twin of an affected twin (not recorded which). The source material was blood. The CDR3 region: CASSQSARVEAFF.